This entry lists 32 T cell receptor beta chains sequenced from one sample in a study of blood T cell repertoires in COVID-19. The method was immunoSEQ multiplex PCR; TCRdb's version includes in-frame clones alone and lacks a portion of them. Of over 150,000 clones listed, nearly 90% are singletons. The sample comprised peripheral blood. The origin of the receptors is a man younger than 30 who had recovered from COVID-19.

The chain employs TRBV5-8 and TRBJ1-2; unclear D gene. In germline, CDR1 is SGHTS, CDR2 YDEGEE. The CDR3 spans 12 residues. V lost 4 bases and J lost 8, with 12 bases in between. The CDR3 DNA is TGTGCCAGCAGCGGAGGGATACGCGGCTACACCTTC. This translates into CASSGGIRGYTF.

The chain combines TRBV11-2 with TRBJ2-1; a possible D gene is TRBD1 (5 bases). Trimming pared 6 bases from V and 10 bases from J, leaving 22 bases between. The CDR3 length is 15 residues. Germline CDR1 reads SGHAT; CDR2 reads FQNNGV. The CDR3 sequence: CASRPLFRNAGEQFF. In DNA form, the CDR3 reads TGTGCCAGCAGACCCCTTTTCAGGAATGCAGGGGAGCAGTTCTTC.

To note about this clone: The same CDR3 is also encoded by other DNA sequences in this sample. The rearrangement joins TRBV5-1 to TRBJ1-5, with D hard to call. Trimming removed 0 bases at V and 4 bases at J, with 8 bases between. The CDR3 contains 14 residues. The V gene's germline CDR1 is SGHRS and CDR2 YFSETQ. In nucleotides, the CDR3 is TGCGCCAGCAGCTTGGAGGGAGGTAATCAGCCCCAGCATTTT. It specifies CASSLEGGNQPQHF.

The chain uses TRBV7-6 and TRBJ2-1, with D perhaps TRBD1 (6 bases). Germline CDR1 reads SGHVS; CDR2 reads FNYEAQ. CDR3 length equals 16 residues. Trimming removed 2 bases from V and 8 bases from J, with 19 bases in between. Written as DNA, the CDR3 is TGTGCCAGCAGCTTACCGCAGGGGTCCTTATTGGATGAGCAGTTCTTC. It yields the protein CASSLPQGSLLDEQFF.

This clone was seen more than once but under ten times. The V call is TRBV7-6, the J call TRBJ2-6, with D unclear. V dropped 5 bases and J dropped 1 base, with 9 bases sitting between them. The CDR3 runs 15 residues. CDR1 SGHVS and CDR2 FNYEAQ come from the germline V gene. For the CDR3, the DNA is TGTGCCAGCAGCCCGGGTATTTCTGGGGCCAACGTCCTGACTTTC. It translates to CASSPGISGANVLTF.

The chain combines TRBV6-5 with TRBJ2-1; perhaps TRBD2 as D (6 bases). Trimming pared 8 bases from V and 0 bases from J, leaving 11 bases between. Germline values: CDR1 MNHEY, CDR2 SVGAGI. The CDR3 covers 14 residues. The CDR3 reads CASVWRASYNEQFF. The CDR3 nucleotides read TGTGCCAGCGTCTGGAGGGCCTCCTACAATGAGCAGTTCTTC.

The chain couples TRBV2 to TRBJ2-7; 7 positions agree with TRBD1. Per germline, CDR1 SNHLY and CDR2 FYNNEI. The CDR3 extends over 16 amino acids. V shed 4 bases, J shed 3 bases, and the junction held 12 bases outside the gene matches. The CDR3 loop reads CASSGADRDTYYEQYF. The CDR3 bases are TGTGCCAGCAGTGGAGCAGACAGGGACACCTACTACGAGCAGTACTTC.

CDR3 loop: CASTSPRDRNSYEQYF. CDR3 coding DNA: TGCGCCAGCACTTCTCCACGGGACAGGAATTCCTACGAGCAGTACTTC. The chain combines TRBV10-1 with TRBJ2-7; TRBD1 agrees at 8 bases. CDR1 WNHNN and CDR2 SYGVQD come from the germline V gene (reference sequence). The CDR3 is 16 amino acids. With V trimmed by 7 bases and J by 1 base, 12 bases remained unmatched.

The chain uses TRBV6-5 and TRBJ2-2; D is ambiguous. Trimming left V 2 bases short and J 9 bases short, with 13 bases between. Looked up from germline, CDR1 is MNHEY and CDR2 is SVGAGI. CDR3 length: 14 residues. Here the CDR3 DNA reads TGTGCCAGCAGTTACACAGCCTCCTGGAGGGAGCTGTTTTTT. This gives the protein CASSYTASWRELFF.

In nucleotides, the CDR3 is TGTGCAACTTTGAGAGGCCCTGGAAACACCATATATTTT. It translates to CATLRGPGNTIYF. This chain links TRBV6-6 with TRBJ1-3, with unresolved D. This CDR3 region has 13 residues. Germline CDR1 is MNHNY and CDR2 is SVGAGI (reference sequence).

The DNA of the CDR3 is TGTGCCAGCAGCTTGAACAGGGGGCTTTCACCCCTCCACTTT. Amino acid sequence: CASSLNRGLSPLHF. The chain joins TRBV5-5 to TRBJ1-6; 9 nucleotides align to TRBD1. This CDR3 contains 14 residues. Germline-derived CDR1 and CDR2 are SGHKS and YYEKEE (reference sequence). The J segment lost 9 bases and the V segment lost 1 base, leaving 2 bases of the junction unmatched.

The chain uses TRBV5-1 and TRBJ1-1; D gene unclear. Germline values: CDR1 SGHRS, CDR2 YFSETQ. The CDR3 runs to 12 residues. Between the trimmed V and J ends, which lost 4 bases and 5 bases, there was a span of 9 bases. CDR3 DNA sequence: TGCGCCAGCAGCGAGGAGGGAACTGAAGCTTTCTTT. Its protein is CASSEEGTEAFF.

The chain combines TRBV6-5 with TRBJ1-5; D not resolved. Trimming stripped 7 bases from V and 7 bases from J, with 17 bases between. This CDR3 is 14 amino acids long. Germline loops: CDR1 MNHEY, CDR2 SVGAGI. CDR3: CASKIPLGEQPQHF. CDR3 in DNA: TGTGCCAGCAAGATCCCCCTCGGGGAGCAGCCCCAGCATTTT.

The chain has TRBV7-9 and TRBJ2-1, with 7 bases that match TRBD2. The CDR3 sequence is 16 residues long. CDR1 SEHNR and CDR2 FQNEAQ come from the germline V gene (reference sequence). The trim removed 1 base at V and 3 bases at J, leaving 6 bases unmatched. The CDR3: CASSLESLAVYNEQFF. The CDR3 DNA follows: TGTGCCAGCAGCTTAGAGTCCCTAGCGGTCTACAATGAGCAGTTCTTC.

V is TRBV20-1 and J is TRBJ2-1; 7 bases are shared with TRBD1. The CDR3 covers 16 residues. Trimming removed 3 bases from V and 1 base from J; junction bases left unmatched: 9. Germline lookup yields CDR1 DFQATT and CDR2 SNEGSKA (reference sequence). In nucleotides, the CDR3 is TGCAGTGCTAGTTTCAGGACAGGCCGATCCTACAATGAGCAGTTCTTC. Translating gives CSASFRTGRSYNEQFF.

The rearrangement joins TRBV10-3 to TRBJ1-1; 7 bases align to TRBD1. CDR1 is ENHRY and CDR2 is SYGVKD in the germline V gene. J was trimmed by 1 base and V by 3 bases; bases with no gene match: 5. CDR3 size: 15 residues. CDR3 coding DNA: TGTGCCATCAGTGAACCGACAGGGTCGAACACTGAAGCTTTCTTT. Protein sequence: CAISEPTGSNTEAFF.

This clone was seen a few times. The chain carries TRBV9 and TRBJ1-2, with D possibly being TRBD1 (5 bases). CDR3 length equals 12 residues. The V end was cut by 5 bases, the J end by 7 bases, with 12 bases between. Germline CDR1 is SGDLS and CDR2 is YYNGEE. CDR3 amino acids: CASRPGFGGYTF. CDR3 sequence (DNA): TGTGCCAGCAGGCCAGGGTTCGGTGGCTACACCTTC.

This rearrangement joins TRBV2 to TRBJ2-1; the match to TRBD1 covers 7 bases. Trimming took 6 bases from V and 0 from J; bases not matched to a gene: 5. The V gene's germline CDR1 is SNHLY and CDR2 FYNNEI. The CDR3 has 15 residues. DNA for the CDR3: TGTGCCAGCAGCCTCGGGACAGTCTCCTACAATGAGCAGTTCTTC. Protein sequence: CASSLGTVSYNEQFF.

The chain employs TRBV5-8 and TRBJ2-3; D gene uncertain. Deletions cut 1 base from V and 1 base from J, with 7 bases between. The CDR3 contains 14 residues. Germline V CDR1 and CDR2: SGHTS, YDEGEE. CDR3 sequence (DNA): TGTGCCAGCAGCTTGTCTCAGGGCACAGATACGCAGTATTTT. Translated, it gives CASSLSQGTDTQYF. Based on the CDR3 plus reference TRBV5-8 and TRBJ2-3, the full variable domain is EAGVTQSPTHLIKTRGQQATLRCSPISGHTSVYWYQQALGLGLQFLLWYDEGEERNRGNFPPRFSGRQFPNYSSELNVNALELEDSALYLCASSLSQGTDTQYFGPGTRLTVL.

The V call is TRBV29-1, the J call TRBJ2-7; 7 nucleotides line up with TRBD1. The V gene's germline CDR1 is SQVTM and CDR2 ANQGSEA. Trimming at V came to 6 bases and at J to 5 bases, leaving 10 bases not matched to a gene. The CDR3 runs 13 residues. The CDR3 DNA is TGCAGCGTGAAAGAGACAGGGATTAACGAGCAGTACTTC. It yields the protein CSVKETGINEQYF.

This chain connects TRBV7-6 to TRBJ2-5, with TRBD1 identical over 8 bases. This CDR3 comprises 14 residues. Germline lookup yields CDR1 SGHVS and CDR2 FNYEAQ. The ends lost 5 bases at V and 5 bases at J; junction bases unmatched: 7. In nucleotides, the CDR3 is TGTGCCAGCAGCCAGACAGGGGTTCGGGAGACCCAGTACTTC. Translating it yields CASSQTGVRETQYF.

The chain carries TRBV6-2 or TRBV6-3 and TRBJ2-3; 7 bases are shared with TRBD2. V gave up 6 bases and J gave up 5 bases; unmatched junction bases: 11. CDR3 length: 15 residues. Germline V gene sequence: CDR1 MNHEY, CDR2 SVGEGT. The CDR3 DNA reads TGTGCCAGCAGCGATAGCGGGCGGGGGAGAGATACGCAGTATTTT. The encoded protein is CASSDSGRGRDTQYF.

This chain connects TRBV18 to TRBJ2-7, with no clear D. The CDR3 runs to 15 residues. V dropped 0 bases and J dropped 1 base, with 10 bases sitting between them. Germline V lookup: CDR1 KGHSH, CDR2 LQKENI. Here the CDR3 reads CASSPPELYSYEQYF. The CDR3 DNA sequence: TGTGCCAGCTCACCACCTGAACTTTATTCCTACGAGCAGTACTTC.

This sequence joins TRBV6-5 and TRBJ1-6, with TRBD1 identical over 7 bases. This CDR3 is built from 14 residues. Germline V gene data show CDR1 as MNHEY and CDR2 as SVGAGI. V trimming: 6 bases; J trimming: 10 bases; junction bases outside the gene matches: 9. CDR3 sequence: CASSQTTGRSPLHF. DNA for the CDR3: TGTGCCAGCAGCCAAACGACAGGGCGCTCACCCCTCCACTTT.

The chain employs TRBV19 and TRBJ1-3; 9 bases align to TRBD1. Per germline, CDR1 LNHDA and CDR2 SQIVND (reference sequence). V gave up 3 bases and J gave up 1 base; unmatched junction bases: 10. The CDR3 covers 18 residues. The DNA of the CDR3 is TGTGCCAGTAGTATGCGACAGGGGGGCCCTAATTCTGGAAACACCATATATTTT. The encoded protein is CASSMRQGGPNSGNTIYF.

In DNA form, the CDR3 reads TGTGCTAGTGGCCCGAATACAGGGGACGGTCAGCCCCAGCATTTT. Its translation: CASGPNTGDGQPQHF. J is TRBJ1-5 and V is TRBV12-5, with 7 positions matching TRBD1. V shed 6 bases and J 6 bases; nucleotides not matched to a gene: 11. This CDR3 is built from 15 residues. CDR1 and CDR2 from the germline V gene are LGHNT and FRNRAP.

This chain joins TRBV30 and TRBJ2-3; tentatively, D is TRBD2 (5 bases). V lost 2 bases and J lost 3, with 9 bases in between. There are 13 residues in the CDR3. The germline V gene encodes CDR1 GTSNPN and CDR2 SVGIG (reference sequence). CDR3 DNA: TGTGCCTGGAGTAAACGGACTACAGATACGCAGTATTTT. This encodes CAWSKRTTDTQYF.

The gene calls are TRBV3-1 (or the pseudogene TRBV3-2) and TRBJ2-1; D may be TRBD2 (5 bases). Germline V gene sequence: CDR1 LGHDT, CDR2 YNNKEL (reference sequence). Trimming removed 3 bases from V and 3 bases from J, with 9 bases in between. There are 14 residues in the CDR3. The CDR3 bases are TGTGCCAGCAGCCACCCGGGAAGCTACAATGAGCAGTTCTTC. Its translation is CASSHPGSYNEQFF.

The chain recombines TRBV12-2 with TRBJ2-7; no DNA check was done on the table's D call, TRBD1. TRBV12-2 is flagged as a pseudogene. This CDR3 is built from 19 residues. The CDR3 sequence is CASRLWGLCLLRVYYEQYF. The CDR3 DNA follows: TGTGCAAGTCGCTTATGGGGCCTGTGCCTCCTACGGGTCTACTACGAGCAGTACTTC.

V is TRBV27 and J is TRBJ2-2; 9 nucleotides align to TRBD2. CDR1 is MNHEY and CDR2 is SMNVEV in the germline V gene (reference sequence). Trimming cost V 3 bases and J 6 bases; bases outside gene matches: 2. This CDR3 spans 14 amino acids. The CDR3 region is CASSLEREAGELFF. The CDR3 DNA reads TGTGCCAGCAGTTTGGAGCGGGAGGCCGGGGAGCTGTTTTTT.

The chain recombines TRBV6-6 with TRBJ2-3; 7 nucleotides agree with TRBD2. Losses at the gene ends were 5 bases for V and 1 base for J; bases not matched to a gene: 18. The CDR3 is 19 residues long. The germline CDR1 and CDR2 sequences are MNHNY and SVGAGI (reference sequence). In DNA, the CDR3 is TGTGCCAGCAGTCTCCGGGGGGAGGGCCCGACGCGCGGCACAGATACGCAGTATTTT. Translating gives CASSLRGEGPTRGTDTQYF.

J is TRBJ2-1 and V is TRBV2; D is unresolved. This CDR3 contains 14 residues. Germline loops: CDR1 SNHLY, CDR2 FYNNEI. Deletions cut 3 bases from V and 0 bases from J, with 6 bases between. The CDR3 nucleotides read TGTGCCAGCAGTGACGAGAGCTCCTACAATGAGCAGTTCTTC. This encodes CASSDESSYNEQFF.